These T cell receptor beta chains were read from a single sample in a study of blood T cell repertoires in COVID-19. Assay: immunoSEQ multiplex PCR; the TCRdb copy retains only in-frame clones and omits some. The data hold some 200,000 clones, with 70% to 90% observed a single time. Sequences were obtained from PBMCs or T cells enriched from blood (not recorded which). The receptors originated from a woman aged 18-29 years who had recovered from COVID-19. CDR3s include the opening cysteine and the closing phenylalanine or tryptophan. Each record gives: V gene, D gene, clone size, J gene, CDR3 protein, CDR3 DNA. A D gene is named only where the DNA matches it firmly. The listing skips clone size in some rows; elsewhere it reads once, few, many or a size class.

TRBV6-5	TRBD1	-	TRBJ1-1	CASIQTGGGEKAFF	TGTGCCAGCATCCAAACGGGAGGGGGCGAGAAAGCTTTCTTT
TRBV19	-	-	TRBJ2-6	CASSINLPGANVLTF	TGTGCCAGTAGTATTAACCTACCAGGGGCCAACGTCCTGACTTTC
TRBV7-9	-	-	TRBJ1-1	CASSKLRGGNTEAFF	TGTGCCAGCAGCAAACTGAGGGGAGGTAACACTGAAGCTTTCTTT
TRBV6-5	TRBD1	-	TRBJ1-1	CASSWGQGGEKAFF	TGTGCCAGCAGTTGGGGACAGGGAGGGGAGAAAGCTTTCTTT
TRBV5-1	TRBD1	-	TRBJ2-3	CASQAGGLGDTQYF	TGCGCCAGCCAGGCAGGGGGCCTCGGAGATACGCAGTATTTT
TRBV9	-	-	TRBJ1-3	CASSVDTARSGNTIYF	TGTGCCAGCAGCGTCGACACCGCCCGCTCTGGAAACACCATATATTTT
TRBV7-2	-	-	TRBJ2-3	CASMEGPDTQYF	TGTGCCAGCATGGAGGGACCAGATACGCAGTATTTT
TRBV5-1	-	-	TRBJ2-7	CASSLVGAEQYF	TGCGCCAGCAGCTTGGTTGGGGCAGAGCAGTACTTC
TRBV5-1	TRBD1	-	TRBJ2-1	CASRNAPAGRGTGVMNEQFF	TGCGCCAGCCGCAATGCCCCGGCGGGACGTGGGACAGGGGTTATGAATGAGCAGTTCTTC
TRBV9	TRBD2	-	TRBJ2-1	CASSVSSGDNEQFF	TGTGCCAGCAGCGTCTCTAGCGGCGACAATGAGCAGTTCTTC
TRBV4-1	TRBD2	-	TRBJ2-5	CASSQVFPSGGGTQYF	TGCGCCAGCAGCCAAGTCTTCCCTAGCGGGGGTGGGACCCAGTACTTC
TRBV15	TRBD2	-	TRBJ2-2	CATSRDQRGAGELFF	TGTGCCACCAGCAGAGATCAGCGGGGGGCCGGGGAGCTGTTTTTT
TRBV19	-	-	TRBJ2-1	CASSRRGAVRNEQFF	TGTGCCAGTAGTCGGCGGGGAGCCGTGAGGAATGAGCAGTTCTTC
TRBV7-9	TRBD2	-	TRBJ2-2	CASSFRLAGGQTNTGELFF	TGTGCCAGCAGCTTTCGACTAGCGGGGGGCCAGACGAACACCGGGGAGCTGTTTTTT
TRBV24-1	TRBD1	-	TRBJ1-5	CATSDRTGGWNQPQHF	TGTGCCACCAGTGATAGGACAGGGGGTTGGAATCAGCCCCAGCATTTT
TRBV7-3	-	-	TRBJ2-2	CASSLGTGTPTGELFF	TGTGCCAGCAGCTTGGGCACCGGGACACCGACCGGGGAGCTGTTTTTT
TRBV4-2	-	-	TRBJ1-1	CASSQDGGDTEAFF	TGTGCCAGCAGCCAAGACGGGGGGGACACTGAAGCTTTCTTT
TRBV12-5	-	-	TRBJ1-4	CASTSATNEKLFF	TGTGCTAGTACCTCAGCAACTAATGAAAAACTGTTTTTT
TRBV7-2	-	-	TRBJ2-6	CASSPYHTGSSGANVLTF	TGTGCCAGCAGCCCCTATCATACAGGGAGCTCTGGGGCCAACGTCCTGACTTTC
TRBV18	-	-	TRBJ1-3	CASSPLADHSGNTIYF	TGTGCCAGCTCACCACTGGCGGATCACTCTGGAAACACCATATATTTT
TRBV3-1/TRBV3-2	-	-	TRBJ2-3	CASSQKTPMSDTQYF	TGTGCCAGCAGCCAAAAGACTCCGATGTCGGATACGCAGTATTTT
TRBV2	-	-	TRBJ1-2	CASTPESYGYTF	TGTGCCAGCACCCCTGAGTCCTATGGCTACACCTTC
TRBV10-3	-	once	TRBJ1-6	CAISESTSGSPLHF	TGTGCCATCAGTGAGTCTACTTCAGGATCACCCCTCCACTTT
TRBV5-6	-	-	TRBJ1-5	CASSRIETGGGQPQHF	TGTGCCAGCAGCCGGATTGAGACGGGGGGCGGTCAGCCCCAGCATTTT
TRBV29-1	TRBD2	once	TRBJ2-2	CSVEDVTSGSNTGELFF	TGCAGCGTTGAAGATGTTACTAGCGGATCGAACACCGGGGAGCTGTTTTTT
TRBV27	TRBD2	-	TRBJ2-5	CASRGLARETQYF	TGTGCCAGCAGGGGACTAGCGCGGGAGACCCAGTACTTC
TRBV3-1/TRBV3-2	TRBD1	-	TRBJ1-4	CASSQDRGYEKLFF	TGTGCCAGCAGCCAGGACAGGGGGTATGAAAAACTGTTTTTT
TRBV5-1	TRBD2	-	TRBJ2-7	CASSLHGRGFRGGYEQYF	TGCGCCAGCAGCTTGCACGGGCGGGGGTTTCGAGGTGGGTACGAGCAGTACTTC
TRBV3-1/TRBV3-2	-	-	TRBJ1-3	CASIEIRGWSGNTIYF	TGTGCCAGCATCGAAATAAGGGGTTGGTCTGGAAACACCATATATTTT
TRBV27	-	-	TRBJ2-7	CASSLARAAREQYF	TGTGCCAGCAGTTTAGCCAGGGCGGCTCGGGAGCAGTACTTC
TRBV29-1	-	-	TRBJ1-1	CSVDLGGRTEAFF	TGCAGCGTTGATCTCGGGGGGCGAACTGAAGCTTTCTTT
TRBV9	-	-	TRBJ1-6	CASSEGAGEGNSPLHF	TGTGCCAGCAGCGAAGGGGCAGGGGAGGGTAATTCACCCCTCCACTTT
TRBV28	TRBD1	-	TRBJ1-5	CASSLDRGQDQPQHF	TGTGCCAGCAGTTTAGACAGGGGGCAGGATCAGCCCCAGCATTTT
TRBV20-1	-	-	TRBJ2-3	CSASSGGTDTQYF	TGCAGTGCTAGTTCAGGGGGCACAGATACGCAGTATTTT
TRBV4-2	-	-	TRBJ2-5	CASSQDASWVGTQYF	TGTGCCAGCAGCCAAGATGCTAGTTGGGTGGGGACCCAGTACTTC
TRBV7-8	-	-	TRBJ1-2	CASSLRGLDGYTF	TGTGCCAGCAGCTTAAGGGGGTTGGATGGCTACACCTTC
TRBV7-9	-	few	TRBJ2-7	CASSLEQAGFYEQYF	TGTGCCAGCAGCTTAGAGCAGGCTGGTTTCTACGAGCAGTACTTC
TRBV9	TRBD1	once	TRBJ2-1	CASSPAPGQSYNEQFF	TGTGCCAGCAGCCCCGCCCCGGGACAGAGCTACAATGAGCAGTTCTTC
TRBV5-3	-	-	TRBJ2-7	CARSLAVYEQYF	TGTGCCAGAAGCTTGGCAGTCTACGAGCAGTACTTC
TRBV2	TRBD1	once	TRBJ1-5	CASRPTRQGARRNQPQHF	TGTGCCAGCCGACCCACTCGACAGGGGGCGCGTCGCAATCAGCCCCAGCATTTT
TRBV4-1	-	-	TRBJ2-5	CASSQGPGGMETQYF	TGCGCCAGCAGCCAAGGTCCGGGGGGCATGGAGACCCAGTACTTC
TRBV5-4	-	once	TRBJ1-4	CASSLVGGASLNEKLFF	TGTGCCAGCAGCTTGGTTGGGGGCGCGTCCCTTAATGAAAAACTGTTTTTT
TRBV4-1	TRBD1	-	TRBJ1-2	CASSQGRGQGSNGYTF	TGCGCCAGCAGCCAAGGGAGAGGACAGGGGAGTAATGGCTACACCTTC
TRBV3-1/TRBV3-2	TRBD2	-	TRBJ2-1	CASSQDLRGGRNNEQFF	TGTGCCAGCAGCCAAGATTTACGGGGGGGCAGGAACAATGAGCAGTTCTTC
TRBV21-1	-	-	TRBJ1-1	CASSKIRTGNTEAFF	TGTGCCAGCAGCAAAATTCGGACAGGGAACACTGAAGCTTTCTTT
TRBV7-8	TRBD1	-	TRBJ1-4	CASSPSGGQSNEKLFF	TGTGCCAGCAGCCCCAGCGGGGGACAGTCCAATGAAAAACTGTTTTTT